These 2 T cell receptor beta chains were sequenced from one sample in a study of shared clonotypes between healthy human individuals. Clones were sequenced by immunoSEQ multiplex PCR, and TCRdb holds only the in-frame ones, with some missing. The table shows approximately 1.5 million clones, with 95% to 99% occurring only once. The specimen sequenced was naive CD4+ T cells sorted from blood. Subset denoted: CD45RA+ positively selected. The receptors here all came from a man aged 25-40 years in good health.

The chain joins TRBV5-1 to TRBJ2-5; TRBD1 might be the D (6 bases). Trimming removed 0 bases from V and 4 bases from J, with 10 bases in between. Germline lookup yields CDR1 SGHRS and CDR2 YFSETQ. This CDR3 spans 14 amino acids. As DNA, the CDR3 is TGCGCCAGCAGCTTGGAAACAGGGTTAGAGACCCAGTACTTC. It yields the protein CASSLETGLETQYF.

CDR3 sequence reads: CASRNKAGSVTGELFF. CDR3 sequence (DNA): TGTGCCAGCAGGAACAAAGCGGGAAGTGTAACCGGGGAGCTGTTTTTT. This chain connects TRBV28 to TRBJ2-2, with TRBD2 identical over 7 bases. CDR1 is MDHEN, CDR2 SYDVKM, per germline. The junction had 12 bases not matched to a gene; V was cut back by 6 bases and J by 5 bases. The CDR3 runs to 16 residues. Full variable domain (outside the CDR3, taken from reference TRBV28 and TRBJ2-2): DVKVTQSSRYLVKRTGEKVFLECVQDMDHENMFWYRQDPGLGLRLIYFSYDVKMKEKGDIPEGYSVSREKKERFSLILESASTNQTSMYLCASRNKAGSVTGELFFGEGSRLTVL.